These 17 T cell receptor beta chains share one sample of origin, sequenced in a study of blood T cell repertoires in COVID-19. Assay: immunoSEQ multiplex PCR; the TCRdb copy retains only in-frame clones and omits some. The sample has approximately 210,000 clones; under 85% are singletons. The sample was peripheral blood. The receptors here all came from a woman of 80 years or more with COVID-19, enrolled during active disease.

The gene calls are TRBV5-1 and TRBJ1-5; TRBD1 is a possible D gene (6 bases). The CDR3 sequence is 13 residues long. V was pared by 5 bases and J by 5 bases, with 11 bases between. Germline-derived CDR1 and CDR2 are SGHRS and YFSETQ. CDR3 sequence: CASRGAEDQPQHF. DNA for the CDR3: TGCGCCAGCAGGGGGGCAGAGGATCAGCCCCAGCATTTT.

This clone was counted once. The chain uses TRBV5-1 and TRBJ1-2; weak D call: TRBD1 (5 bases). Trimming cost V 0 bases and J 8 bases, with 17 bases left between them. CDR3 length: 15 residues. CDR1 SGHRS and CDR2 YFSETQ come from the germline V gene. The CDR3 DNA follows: TGCGCCAGCAGCTTGGGGGCAGGGAGGGACGGAGGCTACACCTTC. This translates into CASSLGAGRDGGYTF.

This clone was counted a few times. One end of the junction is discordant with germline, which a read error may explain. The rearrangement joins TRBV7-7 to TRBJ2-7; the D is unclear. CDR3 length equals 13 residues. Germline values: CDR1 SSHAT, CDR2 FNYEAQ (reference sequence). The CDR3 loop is CASSRDVDYEQYF. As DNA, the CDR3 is TGTGCTAGCAGCCGAGATGTCGACTACGAGCAGTACTTC.

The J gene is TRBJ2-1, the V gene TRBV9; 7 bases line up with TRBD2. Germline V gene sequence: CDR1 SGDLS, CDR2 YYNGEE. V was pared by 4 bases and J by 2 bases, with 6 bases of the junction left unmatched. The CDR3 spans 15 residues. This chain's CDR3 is CASSPAGPPYNEQFF. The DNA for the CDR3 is TGTGCCAGCAGCCCAGCGGGACCTCCCTACAATGAGCAGTTCTTC. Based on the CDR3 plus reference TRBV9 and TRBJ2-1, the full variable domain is DSGVTQTPKHLITATGQRVTLRCSPRSGDLSVYWYQQSLDQGLQFLIQYYNGEERAKGNILERFSAQQFPDLHSELNLSSLELGDSALYFCASSPAGPPYNEQFFGPGTRLTVL.

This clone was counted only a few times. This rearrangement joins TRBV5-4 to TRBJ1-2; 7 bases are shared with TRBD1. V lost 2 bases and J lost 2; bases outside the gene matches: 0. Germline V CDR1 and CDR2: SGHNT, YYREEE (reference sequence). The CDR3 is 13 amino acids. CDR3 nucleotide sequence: TGTGCCAGCAGCTTACAGGGGAACTATGGCTACACCTTC. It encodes CASSLQGNYGYTF.

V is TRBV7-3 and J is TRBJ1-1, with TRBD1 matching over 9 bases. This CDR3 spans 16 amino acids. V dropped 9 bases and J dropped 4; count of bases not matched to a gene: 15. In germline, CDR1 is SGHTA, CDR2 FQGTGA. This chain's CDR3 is CASLLQGATRATEAFF. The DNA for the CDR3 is TGTGCCAGTCTCTTACAGGGGGCTACCCGGGCCACTGAAGCTTTCTTT.

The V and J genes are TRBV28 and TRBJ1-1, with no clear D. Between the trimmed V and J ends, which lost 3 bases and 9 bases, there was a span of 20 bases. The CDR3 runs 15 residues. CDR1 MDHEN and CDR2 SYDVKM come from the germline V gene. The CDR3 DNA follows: TGTGCCAGCAGTTTTTCCACGGGGATACGAATTAAAGCTTTCTTT. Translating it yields CASSFSTGIRIKAFF.

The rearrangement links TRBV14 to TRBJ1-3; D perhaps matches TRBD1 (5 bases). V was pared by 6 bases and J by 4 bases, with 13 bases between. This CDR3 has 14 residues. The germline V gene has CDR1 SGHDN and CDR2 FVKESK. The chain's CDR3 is CASSSGAAGNTIYF. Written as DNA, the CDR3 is TGTGCCAGCAGTTCTGGGGCAGCCGGAAACACCATATATTTT. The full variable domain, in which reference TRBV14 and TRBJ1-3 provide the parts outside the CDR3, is EAGVTQFPSHSVIEKGQTVTLRCDPISGHDNLYWYRRVMGKEIKFLLHFVKESKQDESGMPNNRFLAERTGGTYSTLKVQPAELEDSGVYFCASSSGAAGNTIYFGEGSWLTVV.

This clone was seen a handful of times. Written as DNA, the CDR3 is TGTGCCAGCAGTCAGGGTTGGGGGCGCGGGTATGGCTACACCTTC. The encoded protein is CASSQGWGRGYGYTF. J is TRBJ1-2 and V is TRBV28; perhaps TRBD1 as D (6 bases). V gave up 5 bases and J gave up 5 bases, with 18 bases separating them. Germline V gene sequence: CDR1 MDHEN, CDR2 SYDVKM. CDR3 length: 15 residues.

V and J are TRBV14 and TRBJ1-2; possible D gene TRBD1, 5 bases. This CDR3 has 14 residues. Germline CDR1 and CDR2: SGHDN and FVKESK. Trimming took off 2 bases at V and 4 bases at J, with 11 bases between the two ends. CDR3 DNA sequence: TGTGCCAGCAGCCAAAAGGGGTACAGCTATGGCTACACCTTC. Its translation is CASSQKGYSYGYTF. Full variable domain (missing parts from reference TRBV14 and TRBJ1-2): EAGVTQFPSHSVIEKGQTVTLRCDPISGHDNLYWYRRVMGKEIKFLLHFVKESKQDESGMPNNRFLAERTGGTYSTLKVQPAELEDSGVYFCASSQKGYSYGYTFGSGTRLTVV.

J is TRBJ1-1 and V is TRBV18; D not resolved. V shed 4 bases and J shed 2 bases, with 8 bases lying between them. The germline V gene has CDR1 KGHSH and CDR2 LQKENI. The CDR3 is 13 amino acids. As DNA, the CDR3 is TGTGCCAGCTCACAGGTGACAAACACTGAAGCTTTCTTT. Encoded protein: CASSQVTNTEAFF.

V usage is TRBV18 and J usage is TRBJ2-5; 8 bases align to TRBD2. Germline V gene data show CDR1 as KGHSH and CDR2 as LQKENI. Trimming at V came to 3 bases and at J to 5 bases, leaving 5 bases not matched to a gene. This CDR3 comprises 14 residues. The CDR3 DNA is TGTGCCAGCTCACCGATCGGGGGGGACGAGACCCAGTACTTC. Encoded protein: CASSPIGGDETQYF.

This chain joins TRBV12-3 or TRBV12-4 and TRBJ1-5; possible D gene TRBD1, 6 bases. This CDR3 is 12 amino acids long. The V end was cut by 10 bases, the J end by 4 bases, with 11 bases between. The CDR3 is CATRTGNQPQHF. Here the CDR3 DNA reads TGTGCCACCCGAACAGGGAATCAGCCCCAGCATTTT.

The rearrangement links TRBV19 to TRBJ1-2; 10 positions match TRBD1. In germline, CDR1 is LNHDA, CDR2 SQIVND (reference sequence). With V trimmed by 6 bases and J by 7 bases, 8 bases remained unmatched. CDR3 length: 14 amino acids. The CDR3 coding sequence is TGTGCCAGTAGCGCCGGGACAGGGGCTTTTGGCTACACCTTC. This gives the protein CASSAGTGAFGYTF. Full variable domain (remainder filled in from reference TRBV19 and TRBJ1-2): DGGITQSPKYLFRKEGQNVTLSCEQNLNHDAMYWYRQDPGQGLRLIYYSQIVNDFQKGDIAEGYSVSREKKESFPLTVTSAQKNPTAFYLCASSAGTGAFGYTFGSGTRLTVV.

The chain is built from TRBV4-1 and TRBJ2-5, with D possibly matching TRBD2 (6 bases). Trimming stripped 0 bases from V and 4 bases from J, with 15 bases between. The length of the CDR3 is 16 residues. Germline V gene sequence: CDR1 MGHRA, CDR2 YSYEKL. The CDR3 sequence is CASSQEVLGGRETQYF. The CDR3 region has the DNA TGCGCCAGCAGCCAAGAAGTGCTGGGAGGCAGAGAGACCCAGTACTTC.

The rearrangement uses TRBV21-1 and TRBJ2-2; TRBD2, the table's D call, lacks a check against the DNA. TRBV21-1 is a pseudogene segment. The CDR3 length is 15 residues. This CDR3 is CATRRGGLNTGELFF. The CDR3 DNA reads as TGTGCCACACGCCGTGGAGGGCTGAACACCGGGGAGCTGTTTTTT.

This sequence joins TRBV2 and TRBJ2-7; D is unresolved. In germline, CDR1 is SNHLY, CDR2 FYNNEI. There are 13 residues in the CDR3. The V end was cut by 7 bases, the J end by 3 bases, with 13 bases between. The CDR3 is CASNFSPLYEQYF. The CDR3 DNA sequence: TGTGCCAGCAACTTTTCCCCCCTCTACGAGCAGTACTTC.